A single sample gave rise to the 4 T cell receptor beta chains below, sequenced in a study of blood T cell repertoires in COVID-19 (TCRdb year 2020). Receptor libraries were prepared by the immunoSEQ multiplex PCR assay. Drawn from immuneACCESS, this table holds only the in-frame rearrangements with V and J called that TCRdb kept. Clones are partly lost; checked studies trace under half to an unresolved V gene and leave the rest unexplained. This sample holds about 65,000 clones; about 92% were observed only once. 1.3% of the sample is in the top ten clones. Material for sequencing was peripheral blood. These receptors came from a man in his sixties with acute or convalescent COVID-19.

The chain carries TRBV10-3 and TRBJ2-7; 8 nucleotides line up with TRBD1. This CDR3 is 17 amino acids long. Germline V gives CDR1 ENHRY, CDR2 SYGVKD. V lost 3 bases and J lost 4; bases outside the gene matches: 14. The CDR3 loop reads CAISDLPTGTGLYEQYF. DNA of the CDR3: TGTGCCATCAGTGACCTCCCTACCGGGACAGGACTTTACGAGCAGTACTTC.

This chain connects TRBV6-1 to TRBJ2-3; D is ambiguous. V lost 3 bases and J 1 base, leaving 5 bases between the germline ends. Looked up from germline, CDR1 is MNHNS and CDR2 is SASEGT. The CDR3 is 13 amino acids. The CDR3 bases are TGTGCCAGCAGTGATGGCCGCACAGATACGCAGTATTTT. Translating it yields CASSDGRTDTQYF.

The chain carries TRBV10-3 and TRBJ2-1, with D tentatively TRBD2 (6 bases). The CDR3 sequence is 15 residues long. The germline V and J ends were trimmed by 6 bases and 3 bases, with 15 bases remaining between them. Germline V gives CDR1 ENHRY, CDR2 SYGVKD. CDR3: CAISDGGAGYNEQFF. CDR3 DNA sequence: TGTGCCATCAGCGATGGAGGGGCGGGCTACAATGAGCAGTTCTTC.

The rearrangement links TRBV10-3 to TRBJ2-1; D is possibly TRBD1 (6 bases). The CDR3 is 14 amino acids. The germline CDR1 and CDR2 sequences are ENHRY and SYGVKD. V was clipped by 8 bases and J by 6 bases, with 17 bases between them. This chain's CDR3 is CAIPANSQGNEQFF. The CDR3 DNA reads TGTGCCATCCCCGCGAATTCACAGGGCAATGAGCAGTTCTTC.